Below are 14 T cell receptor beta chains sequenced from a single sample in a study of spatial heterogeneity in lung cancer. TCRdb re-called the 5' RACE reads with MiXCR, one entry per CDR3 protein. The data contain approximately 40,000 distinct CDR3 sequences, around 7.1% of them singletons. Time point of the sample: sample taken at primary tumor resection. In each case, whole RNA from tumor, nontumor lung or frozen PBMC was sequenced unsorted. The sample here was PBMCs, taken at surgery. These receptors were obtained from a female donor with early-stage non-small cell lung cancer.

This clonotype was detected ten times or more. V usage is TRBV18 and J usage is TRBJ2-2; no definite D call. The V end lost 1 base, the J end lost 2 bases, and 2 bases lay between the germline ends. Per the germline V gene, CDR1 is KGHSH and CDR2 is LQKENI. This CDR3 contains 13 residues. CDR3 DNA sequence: TGTGCCAGCTCACCACGCAACACCGGGGAGCTGTTTTTT. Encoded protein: CASSPRNTGELFF.

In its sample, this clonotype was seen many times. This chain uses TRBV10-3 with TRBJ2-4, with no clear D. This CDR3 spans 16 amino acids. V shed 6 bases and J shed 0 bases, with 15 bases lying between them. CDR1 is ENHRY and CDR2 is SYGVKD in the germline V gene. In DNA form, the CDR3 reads TGTGCCATCAGATCTGAGCGAGAACTAGCCAAAAACATTCAGTACTTC. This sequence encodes CAIRSERELAKNIQYF.

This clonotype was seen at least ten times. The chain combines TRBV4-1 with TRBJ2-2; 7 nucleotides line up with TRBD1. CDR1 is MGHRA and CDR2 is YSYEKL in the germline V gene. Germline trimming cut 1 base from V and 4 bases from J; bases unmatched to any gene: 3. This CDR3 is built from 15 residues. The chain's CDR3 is CASSQGAGGTGELFF. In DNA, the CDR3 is TGCGCCAGCAGCCAAGGGGCAGGGGGCACCGGGGAGCTGTTTTTT.

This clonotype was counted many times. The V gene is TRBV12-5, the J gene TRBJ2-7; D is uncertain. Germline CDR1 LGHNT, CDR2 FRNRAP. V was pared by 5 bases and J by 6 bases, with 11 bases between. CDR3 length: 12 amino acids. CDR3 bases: TGTGCTAGTGGTCTCACGATTGCCGAGCAGTACTTC. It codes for CASGLTIAEQYF.

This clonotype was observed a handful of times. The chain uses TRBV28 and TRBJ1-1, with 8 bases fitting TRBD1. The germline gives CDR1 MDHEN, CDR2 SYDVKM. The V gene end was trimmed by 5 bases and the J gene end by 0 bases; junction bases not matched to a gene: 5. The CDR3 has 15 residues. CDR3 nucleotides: TGTGCCAGCAGTGGCGGGACAGGCGTGAACACTGAAGCTTTCTTT. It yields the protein CASSGGTGVNTEAFF.

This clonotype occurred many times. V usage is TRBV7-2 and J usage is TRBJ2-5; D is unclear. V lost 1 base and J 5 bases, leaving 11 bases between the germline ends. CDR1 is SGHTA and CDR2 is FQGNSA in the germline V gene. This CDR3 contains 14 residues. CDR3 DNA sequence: TGTGCCAGCAGCTTAGGGAACCCCACGGAGACCCAGTACTTC. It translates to CASSLGNPTETQYF.

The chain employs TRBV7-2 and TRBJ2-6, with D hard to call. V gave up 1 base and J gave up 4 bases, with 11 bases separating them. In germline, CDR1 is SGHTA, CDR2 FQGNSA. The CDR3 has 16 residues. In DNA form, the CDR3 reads TGTGCCAGCAGCTTAGGGCTTAAGGTCGGGGCCAACGTCCTGACTTTC. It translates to CASSLGLKVGANVLTF.

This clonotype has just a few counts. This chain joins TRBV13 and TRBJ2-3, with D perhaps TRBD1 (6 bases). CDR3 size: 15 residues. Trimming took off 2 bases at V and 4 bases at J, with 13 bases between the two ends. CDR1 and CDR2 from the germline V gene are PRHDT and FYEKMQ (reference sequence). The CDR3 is CASSLKGQLADTQYF. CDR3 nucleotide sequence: TGTGCCAGCAGCTTAAAAGGACAGCTTGCAGATACGCAGTATTTT.

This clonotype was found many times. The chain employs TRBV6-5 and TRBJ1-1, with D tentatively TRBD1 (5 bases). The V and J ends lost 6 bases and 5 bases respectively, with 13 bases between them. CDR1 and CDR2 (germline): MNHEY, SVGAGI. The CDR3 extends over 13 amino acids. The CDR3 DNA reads TGTGCCAGCAGAAGGGGAGGAGAGACTGAAGCTTTCTTT. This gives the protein CASRRGGETEAFF.

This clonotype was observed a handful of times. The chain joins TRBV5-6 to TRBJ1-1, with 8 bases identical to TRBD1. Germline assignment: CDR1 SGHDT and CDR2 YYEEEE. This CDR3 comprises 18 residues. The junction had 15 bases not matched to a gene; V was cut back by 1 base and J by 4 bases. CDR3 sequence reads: CASSLLPSGQGYGTEAFF. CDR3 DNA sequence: TGTGCCAGCAGCTTGTTGCCCTCCGGACAGGGTTATGGCACTGAAGCTTTCTTT.

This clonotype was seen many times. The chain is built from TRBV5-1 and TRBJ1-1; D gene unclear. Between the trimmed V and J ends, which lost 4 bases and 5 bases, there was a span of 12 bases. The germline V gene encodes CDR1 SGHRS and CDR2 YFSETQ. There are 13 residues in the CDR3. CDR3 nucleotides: TGCGCCAGCAGCCAAGTAGGAGGGACTGAAGCTTTCTTT. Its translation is CASSQVGGTEAFF.

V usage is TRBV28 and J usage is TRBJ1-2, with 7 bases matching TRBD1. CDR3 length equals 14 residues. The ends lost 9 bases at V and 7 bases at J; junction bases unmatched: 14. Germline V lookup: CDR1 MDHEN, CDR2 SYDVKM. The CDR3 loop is CASNDPPGTVGYTF. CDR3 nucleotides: TGTGCCAGTAACGACCCCCCCGGGACAGTTGGCTACACCTTC.

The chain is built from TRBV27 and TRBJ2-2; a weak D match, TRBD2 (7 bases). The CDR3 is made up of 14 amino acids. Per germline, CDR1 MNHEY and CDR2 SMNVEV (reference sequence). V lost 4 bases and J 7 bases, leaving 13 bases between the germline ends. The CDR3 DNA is TGTGCCAGCAGTTGGGGGGGCCTTGGCGGGGAGCTGTTTTTT. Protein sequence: CASSWGGLGGELFF.

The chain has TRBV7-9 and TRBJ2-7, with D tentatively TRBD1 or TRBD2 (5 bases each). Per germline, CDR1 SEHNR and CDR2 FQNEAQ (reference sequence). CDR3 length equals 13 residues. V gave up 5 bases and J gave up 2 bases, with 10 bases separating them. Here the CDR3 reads CASSRSGPYEQYF. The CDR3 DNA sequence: TGTGCCAGCAGCCGCTCGGGACCCTACGAGCAGTACTTC.